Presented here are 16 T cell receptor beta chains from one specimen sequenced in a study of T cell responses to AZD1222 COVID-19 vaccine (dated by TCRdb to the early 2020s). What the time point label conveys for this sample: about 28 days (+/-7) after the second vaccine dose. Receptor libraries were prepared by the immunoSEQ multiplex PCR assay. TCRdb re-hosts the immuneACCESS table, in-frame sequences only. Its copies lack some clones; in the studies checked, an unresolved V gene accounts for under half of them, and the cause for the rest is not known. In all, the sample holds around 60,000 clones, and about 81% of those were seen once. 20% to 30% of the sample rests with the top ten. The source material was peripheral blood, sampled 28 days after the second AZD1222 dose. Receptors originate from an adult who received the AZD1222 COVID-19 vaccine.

The CDR3, as DNA: TGTGCCAGCAGCCAACGCTTAACGGGAGGGATCCAAGAGACCCAGTACTTC. Protein: CASSQRLTGGIQETQYF. The J gene is TRBJ2-5, the V gene TRBV4-2; 8 bases agree with TRBD2. Germline assignment: CDR1 LGHNA and CDR2 YNFKEQ. Trimming cost V 2 bases and J 1 base; bases outside gene matches: 9. The CDR3 covers 17 residues.

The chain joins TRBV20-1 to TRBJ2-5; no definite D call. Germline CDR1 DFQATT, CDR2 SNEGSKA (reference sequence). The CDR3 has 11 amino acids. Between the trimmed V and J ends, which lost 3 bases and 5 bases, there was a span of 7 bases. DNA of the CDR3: TGCAGTGCTAGGCCCGGGGAGACCCAGTACTTC. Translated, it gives CSARPGETQYF.

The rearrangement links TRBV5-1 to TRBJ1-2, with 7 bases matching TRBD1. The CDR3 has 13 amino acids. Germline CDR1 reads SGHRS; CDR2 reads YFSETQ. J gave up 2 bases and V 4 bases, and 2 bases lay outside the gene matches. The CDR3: CASSTGQNYGYTF. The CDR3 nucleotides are TGCGCCAGCAGCACGGGACAGAACTATGGCTACACCTTC. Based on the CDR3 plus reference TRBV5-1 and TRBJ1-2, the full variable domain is KAGVTQTPRYLIKTRGQQVTLSCSPISGHRSVSWYQQTPGQGLQFLFEYFSETQRNKGNFPGRFSGRQFSNSRSEMNVSTLELGDSALYLCASSTGQNYGYTFGSGTRLTVV.

Here the CDR3 reads CASRTGTGRHNEQFF. DNA of the CDR3: TGCGCCAGCAGGACCGGGACAGGGAGGCACAATGAGCAGTTCTTC. The rearrangement links TRBV10-2 to TRBJ2-1, with 9 bases that match TRBD1. CDR1 is WSHSY, CDR2 SAAADI, per germline. This CDR3 spans 15 amino acids. V gave up 6 bases and J gave up 5 bases; unmatched junction bases: 8.

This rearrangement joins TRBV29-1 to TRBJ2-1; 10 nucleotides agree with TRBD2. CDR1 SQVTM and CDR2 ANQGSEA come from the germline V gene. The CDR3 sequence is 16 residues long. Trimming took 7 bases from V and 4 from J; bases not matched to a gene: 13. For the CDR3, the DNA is TGCAGCGCCCTCGTGGTAGCGGGAGGAGTGTACAATGAGCAGTTCTTC. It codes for CSALVVAGGVYNEQFF.

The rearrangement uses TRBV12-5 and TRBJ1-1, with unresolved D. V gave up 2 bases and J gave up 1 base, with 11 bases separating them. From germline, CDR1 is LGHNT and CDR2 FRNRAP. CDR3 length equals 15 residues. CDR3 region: CASGLRVRQNTEAFF. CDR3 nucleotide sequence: TGTGCTAGTGGTTTGAGGGTCCGTCAGAACACTGAAGCTTTCTTT.

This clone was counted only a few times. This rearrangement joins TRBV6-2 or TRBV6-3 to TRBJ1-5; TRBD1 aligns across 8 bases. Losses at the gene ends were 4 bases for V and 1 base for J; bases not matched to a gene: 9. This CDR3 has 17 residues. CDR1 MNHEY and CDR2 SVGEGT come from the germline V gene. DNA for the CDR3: TGTGCCAGCAGTTCCGACAGGGGCTCAGGAAGCAATCAGCCCCAGCATTTT. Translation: CASSSDRGSGSNQPQHF.

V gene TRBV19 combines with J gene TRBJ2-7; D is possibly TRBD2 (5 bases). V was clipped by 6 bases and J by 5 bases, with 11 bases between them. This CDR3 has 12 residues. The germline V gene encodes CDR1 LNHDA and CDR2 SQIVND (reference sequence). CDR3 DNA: TGTGCCAGTAGCTCGCAGCGGAACGAGCAGTACTTC. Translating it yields CASSSQRNEQYF.

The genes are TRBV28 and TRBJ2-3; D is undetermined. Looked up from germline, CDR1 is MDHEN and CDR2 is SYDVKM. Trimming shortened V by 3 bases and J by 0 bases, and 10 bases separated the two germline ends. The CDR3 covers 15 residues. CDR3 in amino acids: CASSLDVTSTDTQYF. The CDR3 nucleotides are TGTGCCAGCAGTTTGGATGTTACTAGCACAGATACGCAGTATTTT.

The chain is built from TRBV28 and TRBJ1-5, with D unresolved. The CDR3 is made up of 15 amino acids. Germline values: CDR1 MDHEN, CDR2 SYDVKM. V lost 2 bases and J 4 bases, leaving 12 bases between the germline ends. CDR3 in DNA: TGTGCCAGCAGTTTAGGCGGACCCGAGAATCAGCCCCAGCATTTT. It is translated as CASSLGGPENQPQHF.

DNA for the CDR3: TGTGCCAGCAGCCCAGACTTTCAGTCCCCAGATACGCAGTATTTT. This encodes CASSPDFQSPDTQYF. The J gene is TRBJ2-3, the V gene TRBV5-4, with D unclear. Trimming removed 4 bases from V and 4 bases from J, with 16 bases in between. The CDR3 consists of 15 residues. Germline V gene lookup returns CDR1 SGHNT and CDR2 YYREEE (reference sequence).

The CDR3 nucleotides read TGTGCCAGCAGCTTAGATCTTTTCCCCGGGGAGCTGTTTTTT. Residues: CASSLDLFPGELFF. This chain joins TRBV7-6 and TRBJ2-2; no definite D call. In germline, CDR1 is SGHVS, CDR2 FNYEAQ. Trimming took off 1 base at V and 6 bases at J, with 9 bases between the two ends. The CDR3 runs to 14 residues.

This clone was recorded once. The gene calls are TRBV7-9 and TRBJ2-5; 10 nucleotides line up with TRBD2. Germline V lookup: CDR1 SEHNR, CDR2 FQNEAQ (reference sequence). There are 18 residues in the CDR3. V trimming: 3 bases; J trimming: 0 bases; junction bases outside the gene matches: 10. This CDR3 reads CASSLSRTSGSYQETQYF. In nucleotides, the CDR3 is TGTGCCAGCAGCTTGTCGAGGACTAGCGGCTCGTACCAAGAGACCCAGTACTTC.

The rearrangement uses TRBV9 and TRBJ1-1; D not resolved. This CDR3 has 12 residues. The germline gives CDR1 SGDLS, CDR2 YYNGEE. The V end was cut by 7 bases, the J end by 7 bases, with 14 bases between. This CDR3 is CASGSGTGEAFF. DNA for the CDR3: TGTGCCAGCGGGTCGGGAACGGGTGAAGCTTTCTTT.

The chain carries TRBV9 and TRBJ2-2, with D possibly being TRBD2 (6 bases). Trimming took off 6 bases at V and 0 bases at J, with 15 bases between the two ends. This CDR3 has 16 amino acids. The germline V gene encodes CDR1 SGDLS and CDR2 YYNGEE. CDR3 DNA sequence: TGTGCCAGCACCGGGAGCGGGCAAGCGAACACCGGGGAGCTGTTTTTT. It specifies CASTGSGQANTGELFF. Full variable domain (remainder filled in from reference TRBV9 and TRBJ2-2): DSGVTQTPKHLITATGQRVTLRCSPRSGDLSVYWYQQSLDQGLQFLIQYYNGEERAKGNILERFSAQQFPDLHSELNLSSLELGDSALYFCASTGSGQANTGELFFGEGSRLTVL.

Here the CDR3 reads CASNRQGGNTGELFF. The DNA for the CDR3 is TGTGCCAGCAACAGGCAGGGGGGGAACACCGGGGAGCTGTTTTTT. The rearrangement joins TRBV9 to TRBJ2-2; tentative D call: TRBD1 (7 bases). CDR3 size: 15 residues. V gave up 6 bases and J gave up 1 base, with 13 bases separating them. Germline CDR1 SGDLS, CDR2 YYNGEE.